This T cell receptor (beta chain) emerged from a study of T-cell reconstitution after alpha-beta-depleted transplantation in children. The TCRbeta library was prepared with unique molecular identifiers. In TCRdb, the PCR reads were re-called with MiXCR into one record per CDR3 protein. The data show approximately 800,000 distinct CDR3 sequences, 16% seen once. Between the trimmed V and J ends, which lost 0 bases and 2 bases, there was a span of 14 bases. The CDR3 extends over 15 amino acids. Germline V gene sequence: CDR1 DFQATT, CDR2 SNEGSKA (reference sequence). The study's findings and limits: Several hundred graft clones that had expanded were reportedly the source of alpha-beta T cells about two months after transplant.

Of note for this clonotype: Its antigen is still unknown.

Material: PBMCs, mostly from graft donor cells, obtained 360 days after TCRalphabeta/CD19-depleted stem cell transplant. This chain uses TRBV20-1 with TRBJ2-7, with D possibly being TRBD1 or TRBD2 (6 bases each). The TCR originated in a male patient aged 10 to 17 who had a stem cell transplant for acute lymphoblastic leukemia, so the T cells may come from the graft donor. CDR3 sequence: CSARDTGRSAYEQYF. DNA of the CDR3: TGCAGTGCTAGAGACACAGGGAGGTCCGCCTACGAGCAGTACTTC.